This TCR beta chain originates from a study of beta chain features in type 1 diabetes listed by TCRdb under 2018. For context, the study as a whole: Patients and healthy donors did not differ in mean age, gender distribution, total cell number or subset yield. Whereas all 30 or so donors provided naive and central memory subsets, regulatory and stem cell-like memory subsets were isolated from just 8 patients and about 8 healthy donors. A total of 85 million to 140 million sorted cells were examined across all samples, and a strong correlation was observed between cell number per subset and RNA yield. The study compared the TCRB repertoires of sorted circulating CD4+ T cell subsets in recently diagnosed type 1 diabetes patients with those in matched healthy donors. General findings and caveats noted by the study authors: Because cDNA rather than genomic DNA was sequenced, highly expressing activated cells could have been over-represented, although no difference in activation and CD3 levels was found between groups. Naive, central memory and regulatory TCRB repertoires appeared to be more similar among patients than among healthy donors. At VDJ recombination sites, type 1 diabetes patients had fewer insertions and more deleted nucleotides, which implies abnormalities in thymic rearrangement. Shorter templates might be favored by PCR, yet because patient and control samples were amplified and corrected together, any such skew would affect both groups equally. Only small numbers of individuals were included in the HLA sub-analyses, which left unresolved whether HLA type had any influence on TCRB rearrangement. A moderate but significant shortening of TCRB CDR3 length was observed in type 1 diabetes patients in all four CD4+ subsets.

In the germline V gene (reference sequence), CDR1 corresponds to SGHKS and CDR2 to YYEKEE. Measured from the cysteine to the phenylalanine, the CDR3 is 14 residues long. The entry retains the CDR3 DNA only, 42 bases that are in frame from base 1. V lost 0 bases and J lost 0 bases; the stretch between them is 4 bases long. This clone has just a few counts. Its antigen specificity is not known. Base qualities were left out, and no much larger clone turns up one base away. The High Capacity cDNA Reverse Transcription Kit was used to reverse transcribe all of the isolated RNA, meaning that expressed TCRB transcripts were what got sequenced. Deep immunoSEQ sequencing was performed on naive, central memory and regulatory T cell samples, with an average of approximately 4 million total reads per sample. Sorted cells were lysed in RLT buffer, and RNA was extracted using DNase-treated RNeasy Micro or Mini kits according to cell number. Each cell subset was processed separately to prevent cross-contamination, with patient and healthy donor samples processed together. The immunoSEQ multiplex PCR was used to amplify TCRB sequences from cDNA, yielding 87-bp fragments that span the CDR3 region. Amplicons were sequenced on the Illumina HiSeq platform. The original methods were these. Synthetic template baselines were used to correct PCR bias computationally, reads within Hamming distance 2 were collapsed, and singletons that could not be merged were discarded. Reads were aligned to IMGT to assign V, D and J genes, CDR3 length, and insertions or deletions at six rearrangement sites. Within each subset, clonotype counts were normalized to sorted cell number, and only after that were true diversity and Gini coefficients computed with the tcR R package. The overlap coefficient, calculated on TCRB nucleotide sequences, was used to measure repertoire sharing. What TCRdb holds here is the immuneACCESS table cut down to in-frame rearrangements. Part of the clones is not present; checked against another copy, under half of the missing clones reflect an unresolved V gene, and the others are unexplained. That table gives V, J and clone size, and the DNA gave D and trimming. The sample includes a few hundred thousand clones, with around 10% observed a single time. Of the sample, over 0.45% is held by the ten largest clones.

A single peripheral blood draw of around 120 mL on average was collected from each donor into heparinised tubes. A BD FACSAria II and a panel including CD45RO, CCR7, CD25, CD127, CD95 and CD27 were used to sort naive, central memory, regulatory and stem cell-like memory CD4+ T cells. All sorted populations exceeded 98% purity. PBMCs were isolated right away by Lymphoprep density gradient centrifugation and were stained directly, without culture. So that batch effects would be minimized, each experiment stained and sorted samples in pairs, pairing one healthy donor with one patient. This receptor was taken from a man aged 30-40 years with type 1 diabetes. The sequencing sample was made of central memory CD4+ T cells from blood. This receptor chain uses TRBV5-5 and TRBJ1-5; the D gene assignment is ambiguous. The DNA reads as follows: TGTGCCAGCAGCTTGGAGGGTAGCAATCAGCCCCAGCATTTT. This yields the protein CASSLEGSNQPQHF. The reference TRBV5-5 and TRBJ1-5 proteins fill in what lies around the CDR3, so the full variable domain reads DAGVTQSPTHLIKTRGQQVTLRCSPISGHKSVSWYQQVLGQGPQFIFQYYEKEERGRGNFPDRFSARQFPNYSSELNVNALLLGDSALYLCASSLEGSNQPQHFGDGTRLSIL.